The 20 T cell receptor beta chains below all came from one sample that was sequenced in a study of regulatory T cells in long-lasting Graves disease. Time point given: newly diagnosed GD, antithyroid drugs for less than 3 months. From RNA extracted from PBMCs, the TCR library was made. Arm-PCR of CDR3 regions and iRepertoire HTBI primers were the basis on which TCR beta libraries were built. TCRdb used MiXCR to reprocess the multiplex PCR reads, holding one entry per CDR3 protein. The profile shows roughly 400,000 distinct CDR3 sequences, less than 20% of them singletons. These records were also assigned to another study, of T cells in Graves' hyperthyroidism and ophthalmopathy.

Sequences were derived from peripheral blood mononuclear cells (PBMCs), sampled at new diagnosis, from a patient treated with antithyroid drugs. Every receptor here comes from a woman aged 18 to 35 with Graves disease.

This clonotype was recorded at least ten times. The genes are TRBV28 and TRBJ2-3, with D possibly being TRBD1 (5 bases). CDR3 length: 16 amino acids. CDR1 and CDR2 (germline): MDHEN, SYDVKM. V lost 5 bases and J lost 3, with 18 bases in between. CDR3 coding DNA: TGTGCCAGCAGTCGACAGCTCGAATGGGCGACAGATACGCAGTATTTT. Its translation: CASSRQLEWATDTQYF.

The chain combines TRBV5-1 with TRBJ2-7; D not resolved. Germline V gene lookup returns CDR1 SGHRS and CDR2 YFSETQ. This CDR3 region has 15 residues. With 0 bases removed from V and 5 bases from J, the gap between germline ends came to 15 bases. The CDR3 DNA sequence: TGCGCCAGCAGCTTGGATGGGTCGCCCATCGACGAGCAGTACTTC. Translated: CASSLDGSPIDEQYF.

There are many counts of this clonotype. The chain recombines TRBV20-1 with TRBJ2-1, with 8 positions matching TRBD2. CDR3 size: 12 residues. Germline assignment: CDR1 DFQATT and CDR2 SNEGSKA (reference sequence). The junction had 8 bases not matched to a gene; V was cut back by 6 bases and J by 10 bases. CDR3 sequence: CSAKSGSLEQFF. The CDR3 DNA follows: TGCAGTGCAAAGAGCGGGAGCCTCGAGCAGTTCTTC.

This clonotype came up a few times. This sequence joins TRBV10-3 and TRBJ2-5; D remains ambiguous. This CDR3 contains 13 residues. Looked up from germline, CDR1 is ENHRY and CDR2 is SYGVKD. Trimming removed 5 bases at V and 2 bases at J, with 9 bases between. The CDR3 DNA sequence: TGTGCCATCAGTACCTCTTCTCAAGAGACCCAGTACTTC. This codes for CAISTSSQETQYF.

This chain links TRBV12-3 or TRBV12-4 with TRBJ1-5, with a weak D call TRBD1 (6 bases). Trimming shortened V by 6 bases and J by 3 bases, and 12 bases separated the two germline ends. CDR3 length: 14 residues. CDR3 coding DNA: TGTGCCAGCAGCCGAACAGGGCACAATCAGCCCCAGCATTTT. Translating gives CASSRTGHNQPQHF.

At least ten counts were recorded for this clonotype. The chain has TRBV3-1 and TRBJ1-2, with D possibly matching TRBD1 (6 bases). Germline V gene data show CDR1 as LGHDT and CDR2 as YNNKEL (reference sequence). The CDR3 runs to 16 residues. Trimming removed 1 base from V and 8 bases from J, with 20 bases in between. For the CDR3, the DNA is TGTGCCAGCAGCCAAGGACTACAGGGTCTGGATCGGGGCTACACCTTC. This codes for CASSQGLQGLDRGYTF.

This clonotype was seen repeatedly, ten times or more. V and J are TRBV7-9 and TRBJ1-4; 7 nucleotides line up with TRBD1. The V gene's germline CDR1 is SEHNR and CDR2 FQNEAQ (reference sequence). The CDR3 contains 16 residues. V shed 5 bases, J shed 8 bases, and the junction held 14 bases outside the gene matches. The CDR3 is CASSRQGGVFLEKLFF. The CDR3 DNA reads as TGTGCCAGCAGCCGACAGGGCGGGGTATTTTTGGAAAAACTGTTTTTT.

This clonotype appeared a few times. The rearrangement uses TRBV5-1 and TRBJ2-5, with 7 bases that match TRBD1. J lost 5 bases, V lost 6 bases, and 10 bases had no gene match. Germline V gene lookup returns CDR1 SGHRS and CDR2 YFSETQ. This CDR3 is 14 amino acids long. The CDR3 sequence is CASKIDRAWETQYF. For the CDR3, the DNA is TGCGCCAGCAAGATCGACAGGGCCTGGGAGACCCAGTACTTC. The full variable domain, its missing parts supplied by reference TRBV5-1 and TRBJ2-5, is KAGVTQTPRYLIKTRGQQVTLSCSPISGHRSVSWYQQTPGQGLQFLFEYFSETQRNKGNFPGRFSGRQFSNSRSEMNVSTLELGDSALYLCASKIDRAWETQYFGPGTRLLVL.

This clonotype was recorded at least ten times. V and J are TRBV28 and TRBJ2-7; D is unclear. Germline lookup yields CDR1 MDHEN and CDR2 SYDVKM. CDR3 size: 12 residues. V gave up 7 bases and J gave up 7 bases, with 14 bases separating them. Written as DNA, the CDR3 is TGTGCCAGCACGAGCAGTATAACAGAGCAGTACTTC. Amino acid sequence: CASTSSITEQYF.

The chain has TRBV5-1 and TRBJ2-1, with D unclear. Trimming pared 4 bases from V and 8 bases from J, leaving 7 bases between. This CDR3 spans 11 amino acids. From germline, CDR1 is SGHRS and CDR2 YFSETQ. As DNA, the CDR3 is TGCGCCAGCAGCCAGTACGATGAGCAGTTCTTC. Translating gives CASSQYDEQFF.

In DNA, the CDR3 is TGCAGCGTTGAGAAAAGCGGGTGGGGAGAGACCCAGTACTTC. Translation gives CSVEKSGWGETQYF. This sequence joins TRBV29-1 and TRBJ2-5; tentative D call: TRBD2 (6 bases). V was trimmed by 3 bases and J by 4 bases, leaving 15 bases between them. Germline V lookup: CDR1 SQVTM, CDR2 ANQGSEA. The CDR3 has 14 amino acids. Based on the CDR3 plus reference TRBV29-1 and TRBJ2-5, the full variable domain is SAVISQKPSRDICQRGTSLTIQCQVDSQVTMMFWYRQQPGQSLTLIATANQGSEATYESGFVIDKFPISRPNLTFSTLTVSNMSPEDSSIYLCSVEKSGWGETQYFGPGTRLLVL.

This clonotype showed up many times. The chain recombines TRBV7-3 with TRBJ2-1; TRBD2 aligns across 10 bases. The CDR3 has 15 residues. In germline, CDR1 is SGHTA, CDR2 FQGTGA. Germline trimming cut 5 bases from V and 5 bases from J; bases unmatched to any gene: 6. The CDR3 sequence is CASSPGLAVNNEQFF. The CDR3 region has the DNA TGTGCCAGCAGCCCCGGACTAGCGGTAAACAATGAGCAGTTCTTC.

This clonotype was detected many times. The chain uses TRBV5-1 and TRBJ1-1, with D tentatively TRBD1 (5 bases). The CDR3 contains 13 residues. Germline loops: CDR1 SGHRS, CDR2 YFSETQ. V was clipped by 4 bases and J by 6 bases, with 13 bases between them. The DNA of the CDR3 is TGCGCCAGCAGCAGAGGGGAGAGAGCTGAAGCTTTCTTT. Translated: CASSRGERAEAFF.

The CDR3 sequence: CASTLVTGHSNQPQHF. Here the CDR3 DNA reads TGTGCCAGCACCCTCGTGACAGGGCATAGCAATCAGCCCCAGCATTTT. The V and J genes are TRBV28 and TRBJ1-5; 7 positions agree with TRBD1. The germline V gene has CDR1 MDHEN and CDR2 SYDVKM. The J segment lost 0 bases and the V segment lost 7 bases, leaving 9 bases of the junction unmatched. CDR3 length: 16 residues.

The CDR3 spells CASAITGQGYYEQYF. The CDR3 DNA is TGTGCCAGTGCAATCACGGGACAAGGCTACTACGAGCAGTACTTC. The chain employs TRBV19 and TRBJ2-7; D perhaps matches TRBD1 (6 bases). CDR3 length equals 15 residues. Germline V CDR1 and CDR2: LNHDA, SQIVND (reference sequence). V lost 8 bases and J 3 bases, leaving 20 bases between the germline ends.

This clonotype showed up many times. The gene calls are TRBV7-3 and TRBJ2-1; D possibly matches TRBD1 or TRBD2 (5 bases each). The CDR3 has 14 residues. The V end lost 2 bases, the J end lost 9 bases, and 14 bases lay between the germline ends. CDR1 is SGHTA, CDR2 FQGTGA, per germline. The CDR3 DNA reads as TGTGCCAGCAGCTTAGGGGGAGCGGAGCTTGAGCAGTTCTTC. Translation: CASSLGGAELEQFF.

This clonotype was seen at least ten times. The genes are TRBV24-1 and TRBJ2-3; the D gene is possibly TRBD2 (7 bases). Trimming removed 4 bases from V and 6 bases from J, with 16 bases in between. The CDR3 consists of 15 residues. CDR1 KGHDR and CDR2 SFDVKD come from the germline V gene. CDR3 bases: TGTGCCACCAGTGACCTAGGGGGGGACTTGGATACGCAGTATTTT. Its translation is CATSDLGGDLDTQYF.

This clonotype was seen more than once but under ten times. This rearrangement joins TRBV30 to TRBJ2-3, with D unclear. The CDR3 loop spans 13 amino acids. In germline, CDR1 is GTSNPN, CDR2 SVGIG (reference sequence). The V end lost 1 base, the J end lost 2 bases, and 7 bases lay between the germline ends. CDR3 nucleotides: TGTGCCTGGAGTGGGGCGGCCACAGATACGCAGTATTTT. Translating it yields CAWSGAATDTQYF.

This clonotype appeared many times. The chain combines TRBV6-2 or TRBV6-3 with TRBJ1-1, with unresolved D. Germline V gene lookup returns CDR1 MNHEY and CDR2 SVGEGT. Between the trimmed V and J ends, which lost 0 bases and 1 base, there was a span of 18 bases. The CDR3 extends over 18 amino acids. CDR3 DNA sequence: TGTGCCAGCAGTTACTCGACGGGGAGTAGTCTCCGGAACACTGAAGCTTTCTTT. It translates to CASSYSTGSSLRNTEAFF.

The V call is TRBV5-1, the J call TRBJ2-5; D is tentatively TRBD1 or TRBD2 (7 bases each). The germline CDR1 and CDR2 sequences are SGHRS and YFSETQ. CDR3 size: 18 residues. Trimming stripped 1 base from V and 1 base from J, with 20 bases between. The CDR3 loop reads CASSLTSGGGQSQETQYF. CDR3 sequence (DNA): TGCGCCAGCAGCTTGACTTCAGGGGGGGGACAGTCCCAAGAGACCCAGTACTTC.